This T cell receptor (beta chain) emerged from a study of T cell repertoires in cytomegalovirus infection. Turning to the study itself: CMV epitopes, recently identified HLA-C-restricted and well-studied HLA-B-restricted, were used. Indicated by public TCR beta signatures were CMV infection and matching HLA type. Study observations and caveats: Cumulative public TCR beta family frequency identified CMV carriers with the relevant HLA. The ex vivo response was dominated by HLA-C-restricted CMV-specific TCR beta clonotypes.

This clonotype was seen more than once but under ten times. Its antigen is not known. TCRdb analysed the reads with MiXCR anew, one entry per CDR3 protein. Among about a million distinct CDR3 sequences listed, roughly 30% were seen once. The CDR3 loop spans 14 amino acids. V lost 5 bases and J 6 bases, leaving 13 bases between the germline ends. Germline CDR1 SGHVS, CDR2 FNYEAQ. The source was cultured CD8+ T cells from PBMCs, collected from culture after CMV antigen stimulation. The sequence was obtained from a human donor in good health (CMV status not recorded). Some clones in this sample may be carry-over from other donors' samples. The chain joins TRBV7-6 to TRBJ2-2; D tentatively fits TRBD1 or TRBD2 (5 bases each). Here the CDR3 reads CASSLTLGAGELFF. The CDR3 region has the DNA TGTGCCAGCAGCCTGACCTTGGGGGCCGGGGAGCTGTTTTTT.